This T cell receptor beta chain derives from a study of T cell responses to AZD1222 COVID-19 vaccine. The sample holds a few counts of this clone. Its antigen is as yet unknown. Study-wide points: None of the repertoires were sampled until the peak T cell response had passed.

Clones were sequenced by immunoSEQ multiplex PCR, and TCRdb holds only the in-frame ones, with some missing. The table includes about 90,000 clones, 80% to 90% detected once. This TCR was recovered from an adult in good health. The specimen was peripheral blood, collected on day 0 of AZD1222 vaccination.

CDR3 sequence reads: CASSRLGSNQPQHF. In nucleotides, the CDR3 is TGTGCCAGCTCTCGACTGGGAAGCAATCAGCCCCAGCATTTT. The rearrangement uses TRBV7-9 and TRBJ1-5; D not certain. V lost 8 bases and J 1 base, leaving 12 bases between the germline ends. Germline V gene data show CDR1 as SEHNR and CDR2 as FQNEAQ (reference sequence). The CDR3 has 14 residues.